The clone carrying this T cell receptor beta chain has at least ten counts. As yet, its antigen is unknown. Germline-derived CDR1 and CDR2 are SGHNT and YENEEA. The CDR3 length is 15 residues. V gave up 4 bases and J gave up 5 bases; unmatched junction bases: 10. Genomic DNA was employed as the template in profiling TCR beta VDJ and CDR3. TCRdb redid the calling of the reads with MiXCR, one entry per CDR3 protein. Among roughly 130,000 distinct CDR3 sequences listed, over 45% were seen once. This entry comes from a study of CD8+CD57+ T cells in acquired aplastic anemia. On the study more broadly: Sorted CD4+ and CD8+ cells gave an average of roughly 3 ug of DNA. Healthy donors had, on average, approximately 9.9 million reads for their CD4+ cells. Regarding the study as a whole: Patients shared around 31 CD8+ CDR3 sequences with controls.

The J gene is TRBJ2-7, the V gene TRBV11-3; the match to TRBD1 covers 8 bases. This sequence was found in a human donor in good health, serving as a control. The material sequenced was sorted CD4+, CD8+, or CD8+CD57+ T cells (not recorded which) from PBMCs. This CDR3 reads CASSSDTDRAHEQYF. The CDR3 region has the DNA TGTGCCAGCAGCTCTGATACGGACAGGGCCCACGAGCAGTACTTC.